This T cell receptor beta chain derives from a study of OX40 agonist ivuxolimab in advanced cancers. Looking at the study overall: Patients got intravenous ivuxolimab at 0.01 to 10 mg/kg every 2 weeks.

Study findings and constraints: On average, CD8+ T cells had more expanded clones than CD4+.

Blood sampling was done at baseline, cycle 4 day 1, and cycle 7 day 1. In regard to this clone: The antigen is undetermined.

The CDR3 contains 15 residues. The V end lost 6 bases, the J end lost 5 bases, and 16 bases lay between the germline ends. Germline V CDR1 and CDR2: SGHVS, FQNEAQ. Repertoires were generated with immunoSEQ multiplex PCR, while TCRdb's copy carries only in-frame clones and drops some. Here the sample spans fewer than 90,000 clones, about 85% being singletons. This sequence was found in an adult with an advanced solid tumor such as melanoma, head and neck, liver or kidney cancer. This sequence joins TRBV7-8 and TRBJ2-2, with D possibly TRBD1 on 6 matching bases. This material consisted of CD4+ or CD8+ T cells sorted from blood, taken in a trial of the OX40 agonist ivuxolimab. For the CDR3, the DNA is TGTGCCAGCAGGCCAGGGGTTAAGGGAACCGGGGAGCTGTTTTTT. This encodes CASRPGVKGTGELFF. Using reference TRBV7-8 and TRBJ2-2 for the parts outside the CDR3, the full variable domain is GAGVSQSPRYKVAKRGQDVALRCDPISGHVSLFWYQQALGQGPEFLTYFQNEAQLDKSGLPSDRFFAERPEGSVSTLKIQRTQQEDSAVYLCASRPGVKGTGELFFGEGSRLTVL.